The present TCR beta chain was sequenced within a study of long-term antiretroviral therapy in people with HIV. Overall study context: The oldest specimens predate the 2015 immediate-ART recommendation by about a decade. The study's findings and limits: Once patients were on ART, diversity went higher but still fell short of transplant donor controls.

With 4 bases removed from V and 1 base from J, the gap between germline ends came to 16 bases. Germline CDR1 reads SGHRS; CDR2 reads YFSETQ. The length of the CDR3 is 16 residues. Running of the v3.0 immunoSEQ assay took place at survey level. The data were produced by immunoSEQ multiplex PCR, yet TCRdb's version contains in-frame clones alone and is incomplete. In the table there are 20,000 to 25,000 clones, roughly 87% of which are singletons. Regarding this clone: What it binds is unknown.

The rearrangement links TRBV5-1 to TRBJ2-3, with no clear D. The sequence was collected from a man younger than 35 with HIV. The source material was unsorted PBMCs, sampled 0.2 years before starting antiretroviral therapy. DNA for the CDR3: TGCGCCAGCAGCCAGGACCTTACGGGCGGCACAGATACGCAGTATTTT. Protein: CASSQDLTGGTDTQYF.